This T cell receptor (beta chain) was retrieved from a study of blood T cell repertoires in COVID-19. Overall study: The cDNA or gDNA used as material had been derived from T cells, B-cell-depleted T cells, or PBMCs.

How the authors handled the data: Amplification of reference gene primers provided the estimated nucleated cell counts. The method was immunoSEQ multiplex PCR; TCRdb's version includes in-frame clones alone and lacks a portion of them. V, J and clone size reflect that table, while D and trimming were determined from the DNA. Among approximately 52,000 clones listed, approximately 90% were seen once. The CDR3 consists of 17 residues. Germline lookup yields CDR1 SGHRS and CDR2 YFSETQ. Trimming took 1 base from V and 5 from J, leaving 16 bases between them. The sequencing input was peripheral blood. The TCR comes from a man between 45 and 60 years old with acute or convalescent COVID-19. The V and J genes are TRBV5-1 and TRBJ1-6, with a tentative D call TRBD1 (6 bases). The CDR3 loop reads CASSLSQGRGNNSPLHF. The CDR3 nucleotides read TGCGCCAGCAGCTTGTCACAGGGTAGGGGGAATAATTCACCCCTCCACTTT.